The rows below give T cell receptor beta chains drawn from one sample of a study of blood T cell repertoires in COVID-19. Here immunoSEQ multiplex PCR was the method, and the copy in TCRdb shows in-frame clones only, minus some. The data contain approximately 200,000 clones, approximately 80% of them singletons. The specimen sequenced was peripheral blood. These receptors all stem from a woman of 80 years or more with COVID-19, enrolled during active disease. The CDR3 runs from the conserved cysteine through the conserved F or W. D genes are given only for firm matches. Clone size is not always given. Where it is, it says once, few, many or a class for expanded clones.

D gene	V gene	clone size	J gene	CDR3 protein	CDR3 DNA
NA	TRBV6-6	NA	TRBJ2-1	CASHQGRESNEQFF	TGTGCCAGTCACCAAGGCAGGGAAAGCAATGAGCAGTTCTTC
NA	TRBV9	NA	TRBJ1-1	CASSLILTGTTRLNTEAFF	TGTGCCAGCAGCCTGATCCTGACAGGAACTACCCGGCTAAACACTGAAGCTTTCTTT
NA	TRBV7-3	NA	TRBJ2-3	CASSRGGGADTQYF	TGTGCCAGCAGCCGAGGCGGGGGCGCAGATACGCAGTATTTT
NA	TRBV19	NA	TRBJ1-3	CASNGFSGNTIYF	TGTGCCAGTAACGGTTTCTCTGGAAACACCATATATTTT
NA	TRBV2	NA	TRBJ1-4	CASSLIDEKLFF	TGTGCCAGCAGCCTTATAGATGAAAAACTGTTTTTT
NA	TRBV27	NA	TRBJ2-7	CASSLLAGSTYEQYF	TGTGCCAGCAGTTTATTGGCAGGGTCCACCTACGAGCAGTACTTC
NA	TRBV30	NA	TRBJ1-1	CAWSVRSEAFF	TGTGCCTGGAGTGTACGGAGTGAAGCTTTCTTT
TRBD1	TRBV11-2	NA	TRBJ1-4	CASSLGTVRSNEKLFF	TGTGCCAGCAGCCTCGGGACAGTTAGGAGTAATGAAAAACTGTTTTTT
TRBD2	TRBV5-1	few	TRBJ2-5	CASSPAPSGGRETQYF	TGCGCCAGCAGCCCCGCCCCCAGCGGGGGGCGAGAGACCCAGTACTTC
TRBD1	TRBV5-1	NA	TRBJ2-7	CASSLGQGDYEQYF	TGCGCCAGCAGCTTGGGGCAGGGGGACTACGAGCAGTACTTC
NA	TRBV27	NA	TRBJ1-2	CASSRTGGYGYTF	TGTGCCAGCAGTCGAACGGGGGGCTATGGCTACACCTTC
TRBD2	TRBV5-1	NA	TRBJ2-7	CARSAGGGGVPYEQYF	TGCGCCCGCAGCGCCGGTGGGGGGGGAGTACCCTACGAGCAGTACTTC
NA	TRBV5-4	NA	TRBJ2-5	CASSLELAQETQYF	TGTGCCAGCAGCTTGGAACTAGCACAAGAGACCCAGTACTTC
NA	TRBV3-1/TRBV3-2	few	TRBJ1-2	CASSSEGGRPTNYGYTF	TGTGCCAGCAGCTCTGAGGGCGGACGACCAACTAACTATGGCTACACCTTC
NA	TRBV6-1	few	TRBJ1-3	CASSEIQGISGNTIYF	TGTGCCAGCAGTGAGATACAGGGTATCTCTGGAAACACCATATATTTT
NA	TRBV6-5	NA	TRBJ1-2	CASSLYANYGYTF	TGTGCCAGCAGTCTTTATGCTAACTATGGCTACACCTTC
NA	TRBV6-5	NA	TRBJ2-7	CASSYPPGVPYEQYF	TGTGCCAGCAGTTACCCCCCGGGGGTACCGTACGAGCAGTACTTC
TRBD1	TRBV7-9	NA	TRBJ2-2	CASSLGGTGETWELFF	TGTGCCAGCAGCTTGGGTGGGACAGGTGAAACGTGGGAGCTGTTTTTT
TRBD1	TRBV7-8	few	TRBJ1-1	CASSLLSGGNTEAFF	TGTGCCAGCAGCTTACTATCAGGGGGCAACACTGAAGCTTTCTTT
NA	TRBV6-2/TRBV6-3	NA	TRBJ2-6	CASSYSSGVANVLTF	TGTGCCAGCAGTTACTCCAGTGGAGTGGCCAACGTCCTGACTTTC
NA	TRBV5-1	few	TRBJ2-1	CASSSVGGPYNEQFF	TGCGCCAGCAGCTCCGTCGGCGGGCCCTACAATGAGCAGTTCTTC
TRBD1	TRBV5-4	NA	TRBJ1-1	CASSVTGGRTEAFF	TGTGCCAGCAGCGTCACAGGGGGCCGAACTGAAGCTTTCTTT
TRBD1	TRBV19	NA	TRBJ1-1	CASSMGTGNTEAFF	TGTGCCAGTAGTATGGGGACAGGGAACACTGAAGCTTTCTTT